This T cell receptor (beta chain) was retrieved from a study of blood T cell repertoires in COVID-19. Study as a whole: T cells, B-cell-depleted T cells, or PBMCs supplied cDNA or gDNA.

The ends lost 1 base at V and 4 bases at J; junction bases unmatched: 5. The CDR3 runs 15 residues. The germline CDR1 and CDR2 sequences are SGHRS and YFSETQ. Data came from immunoSEQ multiplex PCR; TCRdb stores just in-frame clones and leaves some out. The sample lists tens of thousands of clones; 88% were seen once. This clonotype was obtained from a human donor in a cohort sampled during active COVID-19. The donor label of this sample is uncertain. The J gene is TRBJ2-1, the V gene TRBV5-1; 7 bases align to TRBD1. Sequencing used peripheral blood. The CDR3 region has the DNA TGCGCCAGCAGCTTGTCCACACAGGGGTACAATGAGCAGTTCTTC. Amino acids: CASSLSTQGYNEQFF.